These 8 T cell receptor beta chains were sequenced from one sample in a study of human T cells and chemical hapten exposure (dated by TCRdb to about 2021). Library preparation attached unique molecular identifiers to individual cDNA molecules for quantitative, reproducible TCR counting. The public reads were run again by TCRdb, first through fastp at Q25 and then through MiXCR, and only productive beta chains were kept. For every CDR3 protein sequence, its rows merge into one entry that carries the most common genes and DNA. This sample lists 95,000 to 150,000 distinct CDR3 sequences; more than 8.5% were detected once. Of the sample, around 1.4% falls within the top ten clones. Total RNA was extracted from unfractionated whole blood that had been collected in Tempus Blood RNA tubes. The sample was whole blood. The receptors stem from a human donor in good health. Some clones in this sample may be carry-over from other donors' samples. Donor details come from another sample of the same person, matched by shared clones.

The rearrangement links TRBV12-3 or TRBV12-4 to TRBJ2-2, with 16 bases lining up with TRBD2. The CDR3 runs to 19 residues. The V segment lost 5 bases and the J segment 3 bases; nucleotides outside the gene matches: 9. In nucleotides, the CDR3 is TGTGCCAGCAGTAAGGGGACTAGCGGGAGGGCCGGGTACACCGGGGAGCTGTTTTTT. Translated, it gives CASSKGTSGRAGYTGELFF.

The chain couples TRBV6-1 to TRBJ2-1; D is unclear. CDR3 length: 12 amino acids. The germline V gene has CDR1 MNHNS and CDR2 SASEGT. The germline V and J ends were trimmed by 4 bases and 4 bases, with 5 bases remaining between them. The CDR3 bases are TGTGCCAGCAGTGCCATTTACAATGAGCAGTTCTTC. Translation: CASSAIYNEQFF.

The chain couples TRBV18 to TRBJ1-5, with a tentative D call TRBD1 (6 bases). CDR3 size: 16 residues. Germline CDR1 KGHSH, CDR2 LQKENI. V was pared by 3 bases and J by 0 bases, with 12 bases between. The CDR3 is CASSPAGQTSNQPQHF. DNA for the CDR3: TGTGCCAGCTCACCGGCGGGACAAACTAGCAATCAGCCCCAGCATTTT.

This clonotype was counted only a few times. This chain connects TRBV14 to TRBJ2-1; a possible D gene is TRBD1 (5 bases). The germline V gene has CDR1 SGHDN and CDR2 FVKESK. Deletions cut 5 bases from V and 10 bases from J, with 15 bases between. The CDR3 is 13 amino acids. The CDR3 DNA reads as TGTGCCAGCAGCTCATACAGGTTCACGGAGCAGTTCTTC. Translation: CASSSYRFTEQFF.

To note about this clonotype: Germline is not matched at one junction end, which may reflect a read error. The chain carries TRBV10-3 and TRBJ2-7, with D possibly TRBD2 on 6 matching bases. Germline V gene sequence: CDR1 ENHRY, CDR2 SYGVKD. This CDR3 spans 12 amino acids. CDR3 in DNA: TGTGCCATCAGTGATCGACCCGGGACTGAGGTCTTC. Residues: CAISDRPGTEVF.

The chain combines TRBV19 with TRBJ1-2, with D possibly matching TRBD1 (6 bases). Per the germline V gene, CDR1 is LNHDA and CDR2 is SQIVND (reference sequence). This CDR3 has 15 amino acids. V lost 2 bases, J lost 4 bases, and 14 bases lay in between. CDR3 coding DNA: TGTGCCAGTAGTATACGGTCCCAGGGGCTCTATGGCTACACCTTC. As protein: CASSIRSQGLYGYTF. Together with reference TRBV19 and TRBJ1-2, the CDR3 gives the full variable domain: DGGITQSPKYLFRKEGQNVTLSCEQNLNHDAMYWYRQDPGQGLRLIYYSQIVNDFQKGDIAEGYSVSREKKESFPLTVTSAQKNPTAFYLCASSIRSQGLYGYTFGSGTRLTVV.

V and J are TRBV19 and TRBJ1-5, with D unresolved. CDR3 length: 14 residues. Per germline, CDR1 LNHDA and CDR2 SQIVND (reference sequence). V was trimmed by 3 bases and J by 4 bases, leaving 10 bases between them. The DNA of the CDR3 is TGTGCCAGTAGTATTTCCCGTGGAAATCAGCCCCAGCATTTT. Translating gives CASSISRGNQPQHF.

J is TRBJ2-7 and V is TRBV27; TRBD2 matches 9 bases. This CDR3 spans 15 amino acids. Trimming cost V 7 bases and J 3 bases; bases outside gene matches: 10. The germline CDR1 and CDR2 sequences are MNHEY and SMNVEV (reference sequence). CDR3 in amino acids: CASTKLAGKNYEQYF. The CDR3 DNA is TGTGCCAGCACCAAACTAGCGGGCAAGAACTACGAGCAGTACTTC.